A single sample is the source of the 14 T cell receptor beta chains below, sequenced in a study of identical twins (dated by TCRdb to 2015 to 2016). Libraries came from 5' RACE. Sequenced on an Illumina HiSeq 2000. Through fastp at Q25 and MiXCR, TCRdb rebuilt clones from the public reads, retaining in-frame beta chains. Rows are combined by CDR3 protein, so each entry shows the most common genes and DNA. For this sample there are around 280,000 distinct CDR3 sequences; about 8% appear just once. Jointly, the top ten make up 2% to 2.5% of the sample. These data are also associated with another study on yellow fever vaccine responses in identical twins.

The sequencing sample was made of memory (CD45RO+) T cells sorted from blood. Reading the label with the study, this specimen's cell subset or site is: CD45RO+ enriched T cells. The origin of the receptors is a woman under 30 in good health.

V is TRBV11-2 and J is TRBJ2-7; D possibly corresponds to TRBD2 (5 bases). Germline CDR1 and CDR2: SGHAT and FQNNGV. The V and J ends lost 5 bases and 3 bases respectively, with 14 bases between them. The length of the CDR3 is 14 residues. CDR3 region: CASSPQTGYYEQYF. CDR3 nucleotides: TGTGCCAGCAGCCCCCAGACGGGATACTACGAGCAGTACTTC.

This clonotype was observed many times. The gene calls are TRBV7-2 and TRBJ1-4; 8 nucleotides align to TRBD1. CDR1 is SGHTA and CDR2 is FQGNSA in the germline V gene. The CDR3 contains 14 residues. With 3 bases clipped from V and 7 bases from J, the junction kept 4 bases outside the gene matches. For the CDR3, the DNA is TGTGCCAGCAGCTTCGACAGGGGAGGTGAAAAACTGTTTTTT. Translating it yields CASSFDRGGEKLFF.

This clonotype was recorded many times. The rearrangement uses TRBV29-1 and TRBJ1-1, with D possibly matching TRBD1 (5 bases). V dropped 4 bases and J dropped 6 bases, with 9 bases sitting between them. This CDR3 has 11 amino acids. Germline V gene sequence: CDR1 SQVTM, CDR2 ANQGSEA. CDR3 sequence: CSVGETAEAFF. Written as DNA, the CDR3 is TGCAGCGTTGGGGAGACAGCTGAAGCTTTCTTT. Combining the CDR3 with reference TRBV29-1 and TRBJ1-1 gives the whole variable domain SAVISQKPSRDICQRGTSLTIQCQVDSQVTMMFWYRQQPGQSLTLIATANQGSEATYESGFVIDKFPISRPNLTFSTLTVSNMSPEDSSIYLCSVGETAEAFFGQGTRLTVV.

The table lists this clonotype with a few counts. The rearrangement uses TRBV13 and TRBJ2-1; 9 nucleotides agree with TRBD2. In germline, CDR1 is PRHDT, CDR2 FYEKMQ (reference sequence). Trimming cost V 4 bases and J 9 bases; bases outside gene matches: 13. The CDR3 runs 16 residues. CDR3 coding DNA: TGTGCCAGCAGCTCCCTTAGCGGGGGAGGGGGAGCTGAGCAGTTCTTC. Protein sequence: CASSSLSGGGGAEQFF.

V usage is TRBV21-1 and J usage is TRBJ2-3; the table's D call, TRBD2, has no DNA check behind it. TRBV21-1 is flagged as a pseudogene. The CDR3 covers 14 residues. The CDR3 protein is CASRVLADTDTQYF. The CDR3 DNA reads as TGTGCCAGCAGGGTCCTAGCGGACACAGATACGCAGTATTTT.

The rearrangement joins TRBV27 to TRBJ1-2; D unresolved. The CDR3 extends over 13 amino acids. V gave up 2 bases and J gave up 1 base, with 5 bases separating them. Germline CDR1 MNHEY, CDR2 SMNVEV (reference sequence). The CDR3 region has the DNA TGTGCCAGCAGTTTAAGAGATAACTATGGCTACACCTTC. It yields the protein CASSLRDNYGYTF.

This clonotype was seen at least ten times. J is TRBJ2-2 and V is TRBV12-3 or TRBV12-4; 8 nucleotides align to TRBD2. With 5 bases clipped from V and 0 bases from J, the junction kept 8 bases outside the gene matches. This CDR3 is 17 amino acids long. The CDR3 nucleotides are TGTGCCAGCAGTGGCCGGGAGGGCGGTTCGAACACCGGGGAGCTGTTTTTT. Protein product: CASSGREGGSNTGELFF.

There are many counts of this clonotype. The V gene is TRBV28, the J gene TRBJ2-1; TRBD2 matches at 11 bases. Germline values: CDR1 MDHEN, CDR2 SYDVKM. J gave up 10 bases and V 5 bases, and 10 bases lay outside the gene matches. The CDR3 is made up of 15 amino acids. CDR3 sequence reads: CASSPQGLAEREQFF. The CDR3 DNA sequence: TGTGCCAGCAGTCCCCAGGGACTAGCGGAGAGGGAGCAGTTCTTC.

The sample holds many counts of this clonotype. The V gene is TRBV29-1, the J gene TRBJ2-5; D not resolved. This CDR3 comprises 8 residues. The germline V gene encodes CDR1 SQVTM and CDR2 ANQGSEA. Between the trimmed V and J ends, which lost 3 bases and 9 bases, there was a span of 2 bases. The CDR3 bases are TGCAGCGTTGAGTCCCAGTACTTC. This gives the protein CSVESQYF.

This clonotype was found a few times. The rearrangement joins TRBV2 to TRBJ1-4; 10 bases match TRBD1. The junction had 4 bases not matched to a gene; V was cut back by 6 bases and J by 3 bases. There are 15 residues in the CDR3. Germline V gene lookup returns CDR1 SNHLY and CDR2 FYNNEI. The DNA for the CDR3 is TGTGCCAGCAGGGGACAGGGGCAAGCTAATGAAAAACTGTTTTTT. Encoded protein: CASRGQGQANEKLFF.

This clonotype was recorded a few times. The chain combines TRBV21-1 with TRBJ2-1; TRBD1 is the table's D call, not checked against the DNA. TRBV21-1 is noted as a pseudogene. The CDR3 is made up of 15 amino acids. The CDR3 here is CASPQGQGGINEQFF. CDR3 DNA: TGTGCCAGCCCTCAGGGACAGGGGGGGATCAATGAGCAGTTCTTC.

The chain carries TRBV14 and TRBJ1-1; TRBD1 matches 8 bases. Germline V gene sequence: CDR1 SGHDN, CDR2 FVKESK. V lost 7 bases and J lost 2; bases outside the gene matches: 3. There are 13 residues in the CDR3. CDR3 sequence: CASTPGGNTEAFF. The CDR3 DNA sequence: TGTGCCAGCACCCCAGGGGGCAACACTGAAGCTTTCTTT. The full variable domain, with the rest looked up from reference TRBV14 and TRBJ1-1, is EAGVTQFPSHSVIEKGQTVTLRCDPISGHDNLYWYRRVMGKEIKFLLHFVKESKQDESGMPNNRFLAERTGGTYSTLKVQPAELEDSGVYFCASTPGGNTEAFFGQGTRLTVV.

In this sample, this clonotype turned up a few times. The chain uses TRBV9 and TRBJ2-1; 12 nucleotides agree with TRBD2. The trim removed 4 bases at V and 3 bases at J, leaving 5 bases unmatched. Germline V gene data show CDR1 as SGDLS and CDR2 as YYNGEE. The CDR3 spans 16 residues. In nucleotides, the CDR3 is TGTGCCAGCAGCCCTAGCGGGAGGGCACTCTACAATGAGCAGTTCTTC. Protein product: CASSPSGRALYNEQFF.

The chain couples TRBV3-1 to TRBJ1-2; 9 bases line up with TRBD1. V gave up 4 bases and J gave up 0 bases; unmatched junction bases: 6. CDR3 length: 16 amino acids. Germline CDR1 and CDR2: LGHDT and YNNKEL (reference sequence). The CDR3 reads CASSPTGQGANYGYTF. CDR3 nucleotides: TGTGCCAGCAGCCCAACGGGACAGGGAGCTAACTATGGCTACACCTTC.